This passage covers 27 T cell receptor gamma chains from one sample sequenced in a study of gamma-delta T cells after stem cell transplantation (dated by TCRdb to about 2016). Libraries were constructed by RT-PCR. The listed sequencing device is Illumina MiSeq. TCRdb called clones afresh from the public reads with CATT; identical DNA rows were later merged. Recorded for this sample are 1,000 to 1,500 gamma-chain clones; approximately 85% of them occurred a single time. Roughly 7% of the sample lies in the top ten. Sequenced sample: gamma-delta T cells. All receptors derive from a human donor. It is not recorded whose cells these are; they may come from a transplant donor.

Worth noting for this clone: This specimen includes other DNA sequences encoding the same CDR3. The V call is TRGV2, the J call TRGJ1 or TRGJ2. The J gene is not listed in TCRdb, so it was assigned here from a DNA match to germline. The germline V gene has CDR1 EGSNGY and CDR2 YDSYNSKV. The CDR3 runs 13 residues. The J segment lost 6 bases and the V segment lost 0 bases, leaving 5 bases of the junction unmatched. The CDR3 DNA is TGTGCCACCTGGGACGGGCCAGGTTATAAGAAACTCTTT. Its translation is CATWDGPGYKKLF.

The sample holds one count of this clone. The J gene is TRGJ1 or TRGJ2, the V gene TRGV4. No J gene is reported in TCRdb; it was inferred here by comparing the DNA with germline. The length of the CDR3 is 13 residues. Germline V lookup: CDR1 EGSTGY, CDR2 YDSYTSSV. V was pared by 3 bases and J by 1 base, with 3 bases of the junction left unmatched. The CDR3 is CATWDNNYYKKLF. CDR3 in DNA: TGTGCCACCTGGGATAATAATTATTATAAGAAACTCTTT.

This clone is a singleton in its sample. This chain links TRGV2 with TRGJP2. The J gene, missing from TCRdb, was assigned here through DNA to germline matching. CDR3 size: 15 residues. Germline CDR1 EGSNGY, CDR2 YDSYNSKV. V shed 0 bases and J 3 bases; nucleotides not matched to a gene: 4. The CDR3 spells CATWDGPGSDWIKTF. CDR3 in DNA: TGTGCCACCTGGGACGGGCCGGGTAGTGATTGGATCAAGACGTTT.

This clone was observed a few times. The V and J genes are TRGV9 and TRGJ1 or TRGJ2. There are 11 residues in the CDR3. Germline CDR1 is GITISATS and CDR2 is ISYDGTV (reference sequence). The V and J ends lost 5 bases and 3 bases, in that order; junction bases with no gene match: 1. The CDR3 region is CALWGYYKKLF. In DNA form, the CDR3 reads TGTGCCTTGTGGGGTTATTATAAGAAACTCTTT.

The chain recombines TRGV8 with TRGJ1 or TRGJ2. The J gene was not available in TCRdb and was assigned here by matching the DNA to germline segments. V gave up 2 bases and J gave up 9 bases; unmatched junction bases: 7. Germline assignment: CDR1 VENAVY and CDR2 YDSYNSRV. The CDR3 covers 12 residues. The CDR3 loop reads CATWDNARKKLF. The DNA of the CDR3 is TGTGCCACCTGGGATAACGCTCGTAAGAAACTCTTT.

The rearrangement joins TRGV2 to TRGJ1 or TRGJ2. TCRdb supplies no J gene; here it was assigned by aligning the nucleotide sequence to germline. This CDR3 is built from 15 residues. The J segment lost 2 bases and the V segment lost 0 bases, leaving 7 bases of the junction unmatched. CDR1 and CDR2 (germline): EGSNGY, YDSYNSKV. In DNA form, the CDR3 reads TGTGCCACCTGGGACGGGCCAACTCATTATTATAAGAAACTCTTT. This translates into CATWDGPTHYYKKLF.

The rearrangement uses TRGV5 and TRGJ1 or TRGJ2. TCRdb leaves out the J gene; it was filled in here by matching the DNA to germline. This CDR3 contains 12 residues. J gave up 6 bases and V 3 bases, and 5 bases lay outside the gene matches. CDR1 VINAFY and CDR2 YDVSNSKD come from the germline V gene. The CDR3 reads CATWDVVYKKLF. CDR3 sequence (DNA): TGTGCCACCTGGGACGTGGTTTATAAGAAACTCTTT.

In this sample, this clone turned up a few times. This same CDR3 is encoded by further DNA sequences in the sample. This rearrangement joins TRGV5 to TRGJ1 or TRGJ2. The J gene was not available in TCRdb and was assigned here by matching the DNA to germline segments. CDR1 and CDR2 (germline): VINAFY, YDVSNSKD. After removal of 3 bases from V and 7 bases from J, the junction contained 3 bases not matched to a gene. The CDR3 runs to 11 residues. The CDR3 DNA sequence: TGTGCCACCTGGGACGGGTATAAGAAACTCTTT. Residues: CATWDGYKKLF.

J gene TRGJ1 or TRGJ2 was identified, but the V gene was not called. The CDR3 runs 13 residues. The CDR3 DNA follows: TGTGCCTTGTGGGATTATAATTATTATAAGAAACTCTTT. Protein product: CALWDYNYYKKLF.

In its sample, this clone was seen once. This chain links TRGV9 with TRGJ1 or TRGJ2. The J gene comes from matching the DNA to germline here; TCRdb lacks it. There are 12 residues in the CDR3. V was clipped by 0 bases and J by 11 bases; unmatched bases: 7. Germline V gives CDR1 GITISATS, CDR2 ISYDGTV (reference sequence). This chain's CDR3 is CALWEVHLEKLF. For the CDR3, the DNA is TGTGCCTTGTGGGAGGTGCATTTGGAGAAACTCTTT.

This chain uses TRGV5 with TRGJ1 or TRGJ2. No J gene was available from TCRdb, and it was assigned here by a germline match of the DNA. The CDR3 contains 14 residues. CDR1 and CDR2 from the germline V gene are VINAFY and YDVSNSKD. V shed 2 bases and J 2 bases; nucleotides not matched to a gene: 6. The CDR3 DNA sequence: TGTGCCACCTGGGACAACTACCATTATTATAAGAAACTCTTT. It specifies CATWDNYHYYKKLF.

V and J are TRGV9 and TRGJ1 or TRGJ2. TCRdb offers no J gene call, so here the DNA was matched to germline to obtain one. V was clipped by 2 bases and J by 3 bases; unmatched bases: 4. Per germline, CDR1 GITISATS and CDR2 ISYDGTV (reference sequence). CDR3 length: 13 amino acids. DNA for the CDR3: TGTGCCTTGTGGGAGGCCTTTTATTATAAGAAACTCTTT. Its protein is CALWEAFYYKKLF.

The rearrangement joins TRGV2 to TRGJ1 or TRGJ2. The J gene, left out of TCRdb, was set here by checking the DNA against germline. The trim removed 1 base at V and 7 bases at J, leaving 10 bases unmatched. CDR3 length: 14 residues. The germline CDR1 and CDR2 sequences are EGSNGY and YDSYNSKV. The CDR3 region is CATWDGPMGYKKLF. CDR3 nucleotides: TGTGCCACCTGGGACGGACCCATGGGATATAAGAAACTCTTT.

The J gene is TRGJ1 or TRGJ2, while no V gene call was made. The CDR3 totals 11 residues. The DNA for the CDR3 is TGTGCCACCTGGGAATACTATAAGAAACTCTTT. Protein: CATWEYYKKLF.

This clone was recorded once. With the J gene uncalled, the V gene is TRGV3. The germline gives CDR1 VTNTFY, CDR2 YDVSTARD (reference sequence). The CDR3 length is 13 residues. The chain's CDR3 is CATWDPNYYKKLF. The CDR3 coding sequence is TGTGCCACCTGGGATCCGAATTATTATAAGAAGCTCTTT.

A note on this clone: Different DNA sequences within this sample yield the same CDR3. The chain uses TRGV9 and TRGJP. The J gene is not listed in TCRdb, so it was assigned here from a DNA match to germline. This CDR3 is 15 amino acids long. Per the germline V gene, CDR1 is GITISATS and CDR2 is ISYDGTV (reference sequence). Trimming took 0 bases from V and 8 from J; bases not matched to a gene: 1. The CDR3 DNA reads TGTGCCTTGTGGGAGGTGAAGTTGGGCAAAAAAATCAAGGTATTT. Protein sequence: CALWEVKLGKKIKVF.

This clone was seen a handful of times. V and J are TRGV2 and TRGJP2. Trimming removed 0 bases from V and 1 base from J; junction bases left unmatched: 8. The CDR3 length is 17 residues. The V gene's germline CDR1 is EGSNGY and CDR2 YDSYNSKV. The CDR3 is CATWDGGLGSSDWIKTF. The CDR3 DNA sequence: TGTGCCACCTGGGACGGGGGACTTGGTAGTAGTGATTGGATCAAGACGTTT.

This clone showed up just once. This chain uses TRGV9 with TRGJ1 or TRGJ2. Assignment of the J gene here rests on matching the DNA to germline, because TCRdb gives none. The CDR3 covers 13 residues. Unmatched junction bases numbered 5, after V lost 0 bases and J lost 6 bases. Looked up from germline, CDR1 is GITISATS and CDR2 is ISYDGTV (reference sequence). The CDR3 nucleotides are TGTGCCTTGTGGGAGGTGCGGAGTTATAAGAAACTCTTT. The encoded protein is CALWEVRSYKKLF.

CDR3 nucleotides: TGTGCCACCTGGGACAGGCCCAAGAAACTCTTT. Encoded protein: CATWDRPKKLF. The J gene is TRGJ1 or TRGJ2, the V gene TRGV5. The J gene was not available in TCRdb and was assigned here by matching the DNA to germline segments. The CDR3 loop spans 11 amino acids. CDR1 is VINAFY and CDR2 is YDVSNSKD in the germline V gene. V trimming: 0 bases; J trimming: 10 bases; junction bases outside the gene matches: 3.

This chain joins TRGV9 and TRGJ1 or TRGJ2. The J gene is absent in TCRdb and was assigned here via DNA matching to germline. The CDR3 covers 16 residues. Germline CDR1 reads GITISATS; CDR2 reads ISYDGTV (reference sequence). The V and J ends lost 3 bases and 3 bases, in that order; junction bases with no gene match: 14. The DNA for the CDR3 is TGTGCCTTGTGGGAGCCCCGAAAAAATCCTTATTATAAGAAACTCTTT. This gives the protein CALWEPRKNPYYKKLF.

The rearrangement uses TRGV5 and TRGJ1 or TRGJ2. TCRdb is silent on the J gene; assignment here came from matching the DNA to germline. V gave up 5 bases and J gave up 11 bases; unmatched junction bases: 6. This CDR3 has 10 amino acids. The germline V gene has CDR1 VINAFY and CDR2 YDVSNSKD. CDR3 in DNA: TGTGCCACCTGGGGCGCCCAGAAACTCTTT. Translation gives CATWGAQKLF.

The chain employs TRGV2 and TRGJP2. Matching the DNA to germline supplied the J gene, which TCRdb does not give. The CDR3 contains 17 residues. The germline gives CDR1 EGSNGY, CDR2 YDSYNSKV. Unmatched junction bases numbered 8, after V lost 1 base and J lost 0 bases. The CDR3 region has the DNA TGTGCCACCTGGGACGGACCCCTAAATAGTAGTGATTGGATCAAGACGTTT. Translating gives CATWDGPLNSSDWIKTF.

The chain joins TRGV3 to TRGJ1 or TRGJ2. TCRdb is silent on the J gene; assignment here came from matching the DNA to germline. CDR3 length: 15 residues. Per germline, CDR1 VTNTFY and CDR2 YDVSTARD (reference sequence). J lost 0 bases, V lost 0 bases, and 5 bases had no gene match. The CDR3 region has the DNA TGTGCCACCTGGGACAGGCTTTGGAATTATTATAAGAAACTCTTT. This translates into CATWDRLWNYYKKLF.

The chain recombines TRGV8 with TRGJ1 or TRGJ2. The J gene is absent in TCRdb and was assigned here via DNA matching to germline. The CDR3 has 12 amino acids. Trimming took 4 bases from V and 5 from J; bases not matched to a gene: 5. CDR1 and CDR2 (germline): VENAVY, YDSYNSRV. The CDR3 DNA follows: TGTGCCACCTGGGACGTTAATTATAAGAAACTCTTT. This codes for CATWDVNYKKLF.

The V gene is TRGV9, the J gene TRGJP. The J gene, missing from TCRdb, was assigned here through DNA to germline matching. The CDR3 has 17 residues. V lost 0 bases to trimming and J lost 7 bases; unmatched junction nucleotides: 6. Per the germline V gene, CDR1 is GITISATS and CDR2 is ISYDGTV (reference sequence). CDR3 DNA: TGTGCCTTGTGGGAGGTGCGTCCCGAGTTGGGCAAAAAAATCAAGGTATTT. Its protein product is CALWEVRPELGKKIKVF.

The rearrangement uses TRGV2 and TRGJ1 or TRGJ2. TCRdb supplies no J gene; here it was assigned by aligning the nucleotide sequence to germline. CDR3 length: 13 amino acids. The germline V gene encodes CDR1 EGSNGY and CDR2 YDSYNSKV. After removal of 0 bases from V and 7 bases from J, the junction contained 6 bases not matched to a gene. The CDR3 is CATWDGRWYKKLF. CDR3 DNA sequence: TGTGCCACCTGGGACGGGCGATGGTATAAGAAACTCTTT.

This clone was seen once. This rearrangement joins TRGV2 to TRGJ1 or TRGJ2. Because TCRdb records no J gene, it was assigned here through a match of the DNA to germline. The CDR3 contains 11 residues. Germline CDR1 and CDR2: EGSNGY and YDSYNSKV. With V trimmed by 5 bases and J by 5 bases, 3 bases remained unmatched. The CDR3 region is CATWVNYKKLF. CDR3 coding DNA: TGTGCCACCTGGGTCAATTATAAGAAACTCTTT.